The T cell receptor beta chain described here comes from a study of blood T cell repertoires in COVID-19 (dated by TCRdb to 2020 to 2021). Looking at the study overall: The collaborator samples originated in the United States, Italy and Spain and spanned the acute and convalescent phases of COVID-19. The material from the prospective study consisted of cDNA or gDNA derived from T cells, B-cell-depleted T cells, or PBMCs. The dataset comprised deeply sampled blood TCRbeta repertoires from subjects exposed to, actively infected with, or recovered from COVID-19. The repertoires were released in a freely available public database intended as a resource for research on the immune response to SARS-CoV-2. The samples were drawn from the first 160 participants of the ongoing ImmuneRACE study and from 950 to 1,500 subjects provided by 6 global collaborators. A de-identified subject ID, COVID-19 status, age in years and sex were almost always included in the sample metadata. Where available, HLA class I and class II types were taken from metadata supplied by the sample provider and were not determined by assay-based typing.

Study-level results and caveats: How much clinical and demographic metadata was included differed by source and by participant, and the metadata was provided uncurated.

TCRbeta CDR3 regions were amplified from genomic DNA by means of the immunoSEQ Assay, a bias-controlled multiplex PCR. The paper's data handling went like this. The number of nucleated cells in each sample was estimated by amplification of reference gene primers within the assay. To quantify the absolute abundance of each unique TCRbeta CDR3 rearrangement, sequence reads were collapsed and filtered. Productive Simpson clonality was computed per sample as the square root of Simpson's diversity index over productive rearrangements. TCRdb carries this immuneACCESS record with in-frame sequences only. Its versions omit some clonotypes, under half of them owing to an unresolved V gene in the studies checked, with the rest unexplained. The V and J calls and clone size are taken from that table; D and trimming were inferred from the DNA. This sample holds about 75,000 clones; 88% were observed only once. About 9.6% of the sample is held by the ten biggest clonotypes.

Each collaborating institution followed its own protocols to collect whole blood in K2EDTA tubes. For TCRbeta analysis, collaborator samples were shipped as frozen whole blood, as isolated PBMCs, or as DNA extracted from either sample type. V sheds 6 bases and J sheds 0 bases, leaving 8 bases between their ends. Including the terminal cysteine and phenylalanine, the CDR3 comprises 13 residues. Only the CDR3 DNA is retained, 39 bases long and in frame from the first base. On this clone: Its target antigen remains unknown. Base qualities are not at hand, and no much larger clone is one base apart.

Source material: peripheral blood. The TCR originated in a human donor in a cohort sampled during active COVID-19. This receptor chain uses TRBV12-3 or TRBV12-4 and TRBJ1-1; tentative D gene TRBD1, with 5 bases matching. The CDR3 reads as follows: CASSRQLNTEAFF. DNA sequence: TGTGCCAGCAGCCGACAGTTGAACACTGAAGCTTTCTTT.